The clone carrying this TCR beta chain was observed a handful of times. Its specificity is not known. The data stem from a study of T cells after yellow fever vaccination. Study background: Fractions of low cell number were prepared using SMART-Seq v4 Ultra Low Input. Points from the study as a whole: Once the booster was given, most primary-vaccination clones reappeared, at about 95% for CD4 and roughly 91% for CD8. Contaminants from the bulk population, in the form of abundant clonotypes, could be found in FACS-sorted repertoires.

By 5'RACE template switching, TCR cDNA was produced, with a universal primer site and UMIs added in the process. TCRdb re-analysed the 5' RACE reads in MiXCR, keeping a single row per CDR3 protein. The repertoire holds fewer than 450,000 distinct CDR3 sequences, with roughly 8% as singletons. V was trimmed by 0 bases and J by 4 bases, leaving 10 bases between them. The CDR3 contains 15 residues. CDR1 DFQATT and CDR2 SNEGSKA come from the germline V gene (reference sequence). The material sequenced was PBMCs, taken about 41 days after the first yellow fever vaccination. The V and J genes are TRBV20-1 and TRBJ1-6; D is unclear. The sequence was obtained from a man between 18 and 35 years old who received the YFV17D yellow fever vaccine. The CDR3 spells CSARDAQSYNSPLHF. CDR3 in DNA: TGCAGTGCTAGAGATGCCCAGAGTTATAATTCACCCCTCCACTTT.